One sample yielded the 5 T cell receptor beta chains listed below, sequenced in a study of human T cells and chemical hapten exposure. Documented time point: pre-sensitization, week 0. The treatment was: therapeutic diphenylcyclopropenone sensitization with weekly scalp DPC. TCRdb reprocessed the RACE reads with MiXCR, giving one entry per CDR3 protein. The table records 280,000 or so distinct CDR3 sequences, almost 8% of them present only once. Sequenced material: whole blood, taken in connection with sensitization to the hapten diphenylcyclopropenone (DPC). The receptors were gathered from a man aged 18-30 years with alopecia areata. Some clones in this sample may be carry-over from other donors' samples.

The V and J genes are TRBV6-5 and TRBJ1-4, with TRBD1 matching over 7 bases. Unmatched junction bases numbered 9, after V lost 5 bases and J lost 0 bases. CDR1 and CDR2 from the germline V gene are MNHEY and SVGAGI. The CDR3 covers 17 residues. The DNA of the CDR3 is TGTGCCAGCAGTCCTCACGGACAGGATGCAACTAATGAAAAACTGTTTTTT. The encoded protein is CASSPHGQDATNEKLFF.

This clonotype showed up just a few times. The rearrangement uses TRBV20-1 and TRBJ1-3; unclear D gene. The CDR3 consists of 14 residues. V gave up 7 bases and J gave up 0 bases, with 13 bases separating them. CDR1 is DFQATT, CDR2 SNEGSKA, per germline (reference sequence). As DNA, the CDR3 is TGCAGTGTCCCCAAGGCAGTCTCTGGAAACACCATATATTTT. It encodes CSVPKAVSGNTIYF.

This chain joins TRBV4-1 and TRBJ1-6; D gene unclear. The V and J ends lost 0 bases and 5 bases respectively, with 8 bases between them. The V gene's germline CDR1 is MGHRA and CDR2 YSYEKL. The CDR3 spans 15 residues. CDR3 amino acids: CASSQEGPDNSPLHF. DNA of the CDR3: TGCGCCAGCAGCCAAGAAGGGCCAGATAATTCACCCCTCCACTTT.

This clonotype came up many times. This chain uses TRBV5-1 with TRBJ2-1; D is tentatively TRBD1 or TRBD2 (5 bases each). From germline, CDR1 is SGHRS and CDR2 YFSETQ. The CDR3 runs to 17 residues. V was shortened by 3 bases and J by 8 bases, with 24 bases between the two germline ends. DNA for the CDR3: TGCGCCAGCAGCTCCGGGGCTGGGTCCTCCAGGGTATATGAGCAGTTCTTC. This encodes CASSSGAGSSRVYEQFF.

CDR3 in amino acids: CASSQGLGGPSYEQYF. Written as DNA, the CDR3 is TGCGCCAGCAGCCAAGGCCTGGGGGGGCCTAGTTACGAGCAGTACTTC. The chain has TRBV4-3 and TRBJ2-7; D may be TRBD2 (7 bases). Germline V CDR1 and CDR2: LGHNA, YSLEER. This CDR3 contains 16 residues. V was pared by 1 base and J by 4 bases, with 17 bases between.